This T cell receptor beta chain comes out of a study of shared clonotypes between healthy human individuals. This CDR3 has 17 residues. With V trimmed by 6 bases and J by 6 bases, 19 bases remained unmatched. CDR1 is SNHLY, CDR2 FYNNEI, per germline. The table lists this clone with a count of one. Generated by immunoSEQ multiplex PCR, the TCRdb table keeps only in-frame clones and is missing some. The profile covers about 2.1 million clones, with about 92% appearing a single time and under 2% taken by the ten largest. Naive CD8 cells lacked CD45RO and underwent positive selection for CCR7, leaving out terminally differentiated effector memory CD45RA+ cells.

This sequence originates from a man aged 18 to 29 in good health. Some clones in this sample may be carry-over from other donors' samples. Sequencing input: naive CD8+ T cells from PBMCs. The chain carries TRBV2 and TRBJ2-7, with 8 bases fitting TRBD2. Written as DNA, the CDR3 is TGTGCCAGCAGATCTAGACCGGGACTAGAACAAGGATCCGAGCAGTACTTC. It specifies CASRSRPGLEQGSEQYF.